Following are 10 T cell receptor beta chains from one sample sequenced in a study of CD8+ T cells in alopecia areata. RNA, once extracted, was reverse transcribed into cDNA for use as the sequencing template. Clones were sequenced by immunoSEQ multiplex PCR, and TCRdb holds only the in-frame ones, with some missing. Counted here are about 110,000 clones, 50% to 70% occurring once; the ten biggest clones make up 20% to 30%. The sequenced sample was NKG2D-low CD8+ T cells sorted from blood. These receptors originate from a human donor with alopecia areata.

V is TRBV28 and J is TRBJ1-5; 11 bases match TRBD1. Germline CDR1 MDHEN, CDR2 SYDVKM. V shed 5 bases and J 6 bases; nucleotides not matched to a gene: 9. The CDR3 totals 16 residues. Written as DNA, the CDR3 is TGTGCCAGCAGTCATGGACAGGGGGCGGTAAGTCAGCCCCAGCATTTT. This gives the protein CASSHGQGAVSQPQHF.

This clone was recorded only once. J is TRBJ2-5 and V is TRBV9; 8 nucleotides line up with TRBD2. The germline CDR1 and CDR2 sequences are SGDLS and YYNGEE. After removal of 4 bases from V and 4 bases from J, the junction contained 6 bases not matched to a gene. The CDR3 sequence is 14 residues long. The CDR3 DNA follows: TGTGCCAGCAGCAGTGCGGGAGGTGGAGAGACCCAGTACTTC. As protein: CASSSAGGGETQYF.

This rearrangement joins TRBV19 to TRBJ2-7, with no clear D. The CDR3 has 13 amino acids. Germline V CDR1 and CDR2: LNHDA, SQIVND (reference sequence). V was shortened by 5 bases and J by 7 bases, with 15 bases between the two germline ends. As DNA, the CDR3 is TGTGCCAGTAGTTCGGCCAGTTCGCGGGAGCAGTACTTC. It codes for CASSSASSREQYF.

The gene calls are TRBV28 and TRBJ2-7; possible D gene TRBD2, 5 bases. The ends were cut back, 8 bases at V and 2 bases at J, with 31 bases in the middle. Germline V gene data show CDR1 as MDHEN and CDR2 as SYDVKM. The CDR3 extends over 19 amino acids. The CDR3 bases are TGTGCCAGCTATGGCGGGCTACATGGTGCGTCCCTTAGTACCTACGAGCAGTACTTC. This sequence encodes CASYGGLHGASLSTYEQYF. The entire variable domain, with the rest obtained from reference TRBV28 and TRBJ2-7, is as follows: DVKVTQSSRYLVKRTGEKVFLECVQDMDHENMFWYRQDPGLGLRLIYFSYDVKMKEKGDIPEGYSVSREKKERFSLILESASTNQTSMYLCASYGGLHGASLSTYEQYFGPGTRLTVT.

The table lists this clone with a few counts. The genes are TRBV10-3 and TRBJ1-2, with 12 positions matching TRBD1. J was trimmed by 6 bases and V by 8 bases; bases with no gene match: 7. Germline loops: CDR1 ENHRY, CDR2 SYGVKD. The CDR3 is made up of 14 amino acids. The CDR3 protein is CAIPGDRGQDGYTF. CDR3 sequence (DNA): TGTGCCATCCCCGGGGACAGGGGGCAAGATGGCTACACCTTC.

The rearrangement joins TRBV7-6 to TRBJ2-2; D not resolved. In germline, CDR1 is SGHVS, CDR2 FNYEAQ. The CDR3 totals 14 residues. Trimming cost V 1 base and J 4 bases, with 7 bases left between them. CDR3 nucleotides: TGTGCCAGCAGCTTAGACCGATCCACCGGGGAGCTGTTTTTT. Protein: CASSLDRSTGELFF. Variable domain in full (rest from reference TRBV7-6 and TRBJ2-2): GAGVSQSPRYKVTKRGQDVALRCDPISGHVSLYWYRQALGQGPEFLTYFNYEAQQDKSGLPNDRFSAERPEGSISTLTIQRTEQRDSAMYRCASSLDRSTGELFFGEGSRLTVL.

This CDR3 reads CASSQGSATEAFF. DNA of the CDR3: TGTGCCAGCAGCCAGGGCTCAGCGACTGAAGCTTTCTTT. The chain is built from TRBV14 and TRBJ1-1; D is undetermined. The CDR3 runs to 13 residues. From germline, CDR1 is SGHDN and CDR2 FVKESK. V was pared by 3 bases and J by 5 bases, with 10 bases between. The full variable domain, in which reference TRBV14 and TRBJ1-1 provide the parts outside the CDR3, is EAGVTQFPSHSVIEKGQTVTLRCDPISGHDNLYWYRRVMGKEIKFLLHFVKESKQDESGMPNNRFLAERTGGTYSTLKVQPAELEDSGVYFCASSQGSATEAFFGQGTRLTVV.

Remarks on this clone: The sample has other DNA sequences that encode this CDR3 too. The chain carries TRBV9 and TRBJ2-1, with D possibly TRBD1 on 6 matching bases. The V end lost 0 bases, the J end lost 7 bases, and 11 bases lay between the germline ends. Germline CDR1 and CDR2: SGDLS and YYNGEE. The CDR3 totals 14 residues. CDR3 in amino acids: CASSVANRENEQFF. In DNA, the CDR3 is TGTGCCAGCAGCGTAGCGAACAGGGAAAATGAGCAGTTCTTC. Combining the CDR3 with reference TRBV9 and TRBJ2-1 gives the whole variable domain DSGVTQTPKHLITATGQRVTLRCSPRSGDLSVYWYQQSLDQGLQFLIQYYNGEERAKGNILERFSAQQFPDLHSELNLSSLELGDSALYFCASSVANRENEQFFGPGTRLTVL.

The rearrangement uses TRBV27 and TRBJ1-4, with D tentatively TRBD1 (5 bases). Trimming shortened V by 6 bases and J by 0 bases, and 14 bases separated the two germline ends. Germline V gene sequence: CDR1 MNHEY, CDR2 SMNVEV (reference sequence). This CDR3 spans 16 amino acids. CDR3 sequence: CASSPGHTPTNEKLFF. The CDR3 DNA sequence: TGTGCCAGCAGCCCCGGACACACCCCAACTAATGAAAAACTGTTTTTT.

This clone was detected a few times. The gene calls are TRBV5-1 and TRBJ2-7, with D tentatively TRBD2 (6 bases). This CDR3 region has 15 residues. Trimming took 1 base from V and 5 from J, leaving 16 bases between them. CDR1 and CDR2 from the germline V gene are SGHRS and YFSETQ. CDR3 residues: CASSLTSNLRNEQYF. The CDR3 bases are TGCGCCAGCAGCTTGACTAGCAACCTAAGGAACGAGCAGTACTTC. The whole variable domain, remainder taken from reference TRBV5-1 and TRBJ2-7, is KAGVTQTPRYLIKTRGQQVTLSCSPISGHRSVSWYQQTPGQGLQFLFEYFSETQRNKGNFPGRFSGRQFSNSRSEMNVSTLELGDSALYLCASSLTSNLRNEQYFGPGTRLTVT.